The 3 T cell receptor beta chains below all came from one sample that was sequenced in a study of shared clonotypes between healthy human individuals. Profiled with immunoSEQ multiplex PCR; TCRdb holds only in-frame clones, not every one. The sample lists more than 550,000 clones; roughly nine tenths were seen once. Naive CD8 isolation took CD45RO-negative cells positively selected for CCR7 and excluded terminally differentiated effector memory CD45RA+ cells. The specimen was naive CD8+ T cells sorted from blood. The receptors derive from a man aged 30-40 years in good health.

This sequence joins TRBV2 and TRBJ2-1, with 12 bases matching TRBD1. Germline values: CDR1 SNHLY, CDR2 FYNNEI. CDR3 size: 15 residues. V dropped 5 bases and J dropped 7; count of bases not matched to a gene: 6. DNA for the CDR3: TGTGCCAGCAGTCTGGGACAGGGGGCGGAAAATGAGCAGTTCTTC. Its protein product is CASSLGQGAENEQFF.

Comment on this clone: The same CDR3 can be traced to other DNA sequences in this sample. V and J are TRBV28 and TRBJ2-7; D remains ambiguous. The CDR3 loop spans 13 amino acids. Germline V CDR1 and CDR2: MDHEN, SYDVKM. The V gene lost 3 bases and the J gene lost 1 base, with 7 bases spanning the gap. The DNA of the CDR3 is TGTGCCAGCAGTTTTGTAGATTCCTACGAGCAGTACTTC. It yields the protein CASSFVDSYEQYF.

This chain joins TRBV28 and TRBJ2-7, with TRBD1 matching 7 bases. Germline CDR1 MDHEN, CDR2 SYDVKM. This CDR3 has 14 amino acids. V shed 4 bases and J 6 bases; nucleotides not matched to a gene: 9. The CDR3 DNA sequence: TGTGCCAGCAGTTCTCCGGGACAGAACGCCGAGCAGTACTTC. Its protein is CASSSPGQNAEQYF.